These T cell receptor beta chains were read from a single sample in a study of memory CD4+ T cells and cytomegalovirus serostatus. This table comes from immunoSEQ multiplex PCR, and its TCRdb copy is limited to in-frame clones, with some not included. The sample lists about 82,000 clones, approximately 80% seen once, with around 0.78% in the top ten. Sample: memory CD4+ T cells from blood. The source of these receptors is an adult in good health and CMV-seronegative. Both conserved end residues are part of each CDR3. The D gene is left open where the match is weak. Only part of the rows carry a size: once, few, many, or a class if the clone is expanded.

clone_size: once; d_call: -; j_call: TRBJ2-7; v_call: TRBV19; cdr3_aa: CASSTNQGYEQYF; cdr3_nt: TGTGCCAGTAGTACGAACCAGGGCTACGAGCAGTACTTC
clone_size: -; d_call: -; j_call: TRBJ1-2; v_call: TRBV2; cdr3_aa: CASSEGEMRGYTF; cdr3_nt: TGTGCCAGCTCCGAGGGGGAGATGAGGGGCTACACCTTC
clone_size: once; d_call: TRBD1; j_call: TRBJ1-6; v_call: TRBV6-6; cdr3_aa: CASRDRGDNSPLHF; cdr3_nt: TGTGCCAGCAGAGACAGGGGGGATAATTCACCCCTCCACTTT
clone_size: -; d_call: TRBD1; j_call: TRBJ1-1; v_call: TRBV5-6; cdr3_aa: CASSFPGQVNTEAFF; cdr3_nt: TGTGCCAGCAGCTTCCCGGGACAGGTGAACACTGAAGCTTTCTTT
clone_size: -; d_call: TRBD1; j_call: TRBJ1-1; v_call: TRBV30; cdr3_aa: CAWEGGQITEAFF; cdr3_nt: TGTGCCTGGGAGGGGGGACAGATCACTGAAGCTTTCTTT
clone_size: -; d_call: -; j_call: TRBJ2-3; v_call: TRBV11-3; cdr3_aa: CASSLGTDTQYF; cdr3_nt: TGTGCCAGCAGCTTGGGCACAGATACGCAGTATTTT
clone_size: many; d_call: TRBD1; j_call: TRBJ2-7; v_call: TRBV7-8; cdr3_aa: CASSPTGQSYEQYF; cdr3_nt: TGTGCCAGCAGCCCTACGGGACAGTCCTACGAGCAGTACTTC
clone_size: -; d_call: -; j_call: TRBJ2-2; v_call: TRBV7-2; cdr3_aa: CASSWGSLGNTGELFF; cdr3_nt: TGTGCCAGCAGTTGGGGCTCGTTGGGGAACACCGGGGAGCTGTTTTTT
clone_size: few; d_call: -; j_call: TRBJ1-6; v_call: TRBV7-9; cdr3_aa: CASSPGAINNSPLHF; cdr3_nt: TGTGCCAGCAGCCCCGGGGCAATAAATAATTCACCCCTCCACTTT
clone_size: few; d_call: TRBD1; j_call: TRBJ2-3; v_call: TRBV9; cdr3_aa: CASSFSGTGQGDTQYF; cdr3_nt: TGTGCCAGCAGCTTTTCTGGGACAGGGCAGGGAGATACGCAGTATTTT
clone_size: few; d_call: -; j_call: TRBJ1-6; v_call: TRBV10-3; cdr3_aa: CAIRSLDAPNSPLHF; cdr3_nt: TGTGCCATCAGATCTCTAGATGCCCCTAATTCACCCCTCCACTTT
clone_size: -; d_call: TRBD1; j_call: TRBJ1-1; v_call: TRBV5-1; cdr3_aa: CASKEQGLAEAFF; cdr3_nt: TGCGCCAGCAAAGAACAGGGGCTCGCTGAAGCTTTCTTT
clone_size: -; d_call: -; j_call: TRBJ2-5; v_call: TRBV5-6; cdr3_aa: CASSSQVQETQYF; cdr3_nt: TGTGCCAGCAGCTCTCAAGTACAAGAGACCCAGTACTTC
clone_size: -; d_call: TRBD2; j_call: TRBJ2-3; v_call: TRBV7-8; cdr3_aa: CASSKSVTSGANTQYF; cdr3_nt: TGTGCCAGCAGCAAAAGCGTGACTAGCGGGGCCAATACGCAGTATTTT
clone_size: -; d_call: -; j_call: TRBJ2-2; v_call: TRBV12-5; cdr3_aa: CASGPPWGTNTGELFF; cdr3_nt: TGTGCTAGTGGTCCCCCGTGGGGGACGAACACCGGGGAGCTGTTTTTT
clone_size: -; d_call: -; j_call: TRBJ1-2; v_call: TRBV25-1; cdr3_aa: CAPIKGGNSGYTF; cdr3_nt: TGTGCCCCTATAAAAGGGGGGAATAGTGGCTACACCTTC
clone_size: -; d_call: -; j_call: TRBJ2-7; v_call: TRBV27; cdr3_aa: CASSLTQRHEQYF; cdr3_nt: TGTGCCAGCAGTTTGACCCAGCGGCACGAGCAGTACTTC
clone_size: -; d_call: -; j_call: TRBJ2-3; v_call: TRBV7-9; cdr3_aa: CASSLARTVETDTQYF; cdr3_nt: TGTGCCAGCAGCTTAGCGAGGACGGTCGAAACAGATACGCAGTATTTT
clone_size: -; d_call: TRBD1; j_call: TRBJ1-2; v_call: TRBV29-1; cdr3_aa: CSVVQGAYGYTF; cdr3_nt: TGCAGCGTTGTACAGGGGGCCTATGGCTACACCTTC